This is a list of T cell receptor beta chains from one sample in a study of blood T cell repertoires in COVID-19. Assay: immunoSEQ multiplex PCR; the TCRdb copy retains only in-frame clones and omits some. Of over 130,000 clones in the sample, about 91% were seen once. The sequenced sample consisted of peripheral blood. These receptors were obtained from a human donor in a cohort sampled during active COVID-19. CDR3s leave out the opening cysteine and the closing phenylalanine or tryptophan. The size of a clone is reported for some rows only, either as once, few or many, or as a class for expanded clones.

CDR3 | size | V
ASSRITGVANYGYT | once | TRBV27
ASSREYGDNSPLH | few | TRBV5-6
ASSPGTGNSGANVLT | . | TRBV7-3
ASSIDRETGDYGYT | . | TRBV19
ASSQDAPTYTGELF | . | TRBV14
ASSPGTSGTRETQY | . | TRBV27
AWSVLAGGETQY | . | TRBV30
ASSRDGTEAF | few | TRBV9
ASSLGGGWGYT | . | TRBV12-3/TRBV12-4
ASSPPASYSGNTIY | . | TRBV18
ASSLRGGDGNTIY | few | TRBV5-1
ASRPRKTNTEAF | . | TRBV2
ASSIDSGTGYNNEQF | . | TRBV19
ASSTDRGPETQY | . | TRBV2
SASVRNNSPLH | . | TRBV20-1
ATSRHGQEDNTIY | once | TRBV15
ASSDWQGGTGELF | . | TRBV11-2
ASSYLGVAGAHTQY | . | TRBV27
ASRDRVGTRNSPLH | . | TRBV2
ASSLGSPYYGYT | . | TRBV13
ASSAQGAKNTEAF | . | TRBV18
ASSRGRTGGVGQTEAF | . | TRBV4-1
ASSLSNRGNEQY | . | TRBV27
ASSLAGSYEQY | . | TRBV12-3/TRBV12-4
ASSRTGGRTGELF | . | TRBV27
ASNPGTSYVTQY | . | TRBV7-2
ASSLEAGFYEQY | . | TRBV5-1
ASSSRVAGGRSYEQY | . | TRBV7-2
ASSNRDRGSSTNEKLF | . | TRBV14
ASSLGQGAYNEQF | . | TRBV18
ASSSGTLRAETQY | . | TRBV13
ASSLAYGGAEETQY | . | TRBV11-1
ASSEFHSTLKAF | . | TRBV2
ASSKGTSPREQF | . | TRBV4-3
ASRAGGFSQY | . | TRBV12-3/TRBV12-4
AIRGQGDSPLH | . | TRBV10-3
ASSLGGLSDNEQF | few | TRBV7-9
ASNPDRVDSPLH | . | TRBV2
ASSISRVPSYEQY | . | TRBV27
ASSPMGTVNNEQF | . | TRBV7-2
ASSFAQGYGYT | . | TRBV7-2
AISESISGGYEQY | . | TRBV10-3
ASSPNRGNTEAF | . | TRBV2
ASSLVGSQNNQPQH | . | TRBV5-5
ASSYGQGEKLF | . | TRBV12-3/TRBV12-4
ASSVTAGVLDNEQF | . | TRBV9
SAHAGNTIY | . | TRBV20-1